These T cell receptor beta chains were read from a single sample in a study of brain T cells in children with intractable seizures. Only in-frame clones appear in the TCRdb table, and some are missing; sequencing was by immunoSEQ multiplex PCR. This sample has about 80,000 clones, with under 95% found just once. The sample here was peripheral blood, taken at surgery. The source of these receptors is a girl aged 2 to 10 with Rasmussen encephalitis and intractable seizures. Each CDR3 is given with its conserved first and last residue.

J gene: TRBJ2-3; V gene: TRBV6-4; CDR3 protein: CASRTTPGADTQYF
J gene: TRBJ1-2; V gene: TRBV5-5; CDR3 protein: CASSLEGALGYGYTF
J gene: TRBJ2-7; V gene: TRBV6-1; CDR3 protein: CASSDEREALEQYF
J gene: TRBJ2-7; V gene: TRBV4-1; CDR3 protein: CASSQDHGSGTDYEQYF
J gene: TRBJ1-1; V gene: TRBV6-5; CDR3 protein: CASRRTLNTEAFF
J gene: TRBJ1-1; V gene: TRBV10-1; CDR3 protein: CASSEGDRVGRTEAFF
J gene: TRBJ2-7; V gene: TRBV5-1; CDR3 protein: CASSLGGDEQYF
J gene: TRBJ2-1; V gene: TRBV4-1; CDR3 protein: CASSQDWTSGPLPYNEQFF
J gene: TRBJ2-7; V gene: TRBV19; CDR3 protein: CASSAGGEQYF
J gene: TRBJ1-6; V gene: TRBV9; CDR3 protein: CASSGGVYNSPLHF
J gene: TRBJ1-1; V gene: TRBV2; CDR3 protein: CASREDTEAFF
J gene: TRBJ1-3; V gene: TRBV24-1; CDR3 protein: CATSDPDSGNTIYF
J gene: TRBJ1-2; V gene: TRBV7-9; CDR3 protein: CASSLAIGGGYGYTF
J gene: TRBJ2-1; V gene: TRBV6-4; CDR3 protein: CASSVSASGGAHEQFF
J gene: TRBJ1-5; V gene: TRBV28; CDR3 protein: CASRRDRDHQPQHF
J gene: TRBJ1-2; V gene: TRBV6-5; CDR3 protein: CASSEYGYTF
J gene: TRBJ2-2; V gene: TRBV30; CDR3 protein: CAWGQGGTGELFF
J gene: TRBJ2-1; V gene: TRBV12-3/TRBV12-4; CDR3 protein: CASRLAGVHEQFF
J gene: TRBJ2-7; V gene: TRBV7-9; CDR3 protein: CASSSYRPGSYEQYF
J gene: TRBJ2-7; V gene: TRBV30; CDR3 protein: CAWSGTASEPGYEQYF
J gene: TRBJ1-2; V gene: TRBV6-5; CDR3 protein: CASSRMANNYGYTF
J gene: TRBJ2-1; V gene: TRBV5-6; CDR3 protein: CASSLRPGTSGSVQQFF
J gene: TRBJ1-4; V gene: TRBV28; CDR3 protein: CASSQGGEKLFF
J gene: TRBJ1-1; V gene: TRBV5-1; CDR3 protein: CASSSTSANTEAFF
J gene: TRBJ1-1; V gene: TRBV7-9; CDR3 protein: CASRGRQGGNTEAFF
J gene: TRBJ1-5; V gene: TRBV2; CDR3 protein: CASSEIVGFGNQPQHF
J gene: TRBJ2-3; V gene: TRBV24-1; CDR3 protein: CATSERTSGRQTDTQYF
J gene: TRBJ2-2; V gene: TRBV13; CDR3 protein: CASSLTGSSYTGELFF
J gene: TRBJ1-3; V gene: TRBV19; CDR3 protein: CASNGGLSGNTIYF
J gene: TRBJ2-2; V gene: TRBV6-1; CDR3 protein: CASSDGGQGPYGELFF
J gene: TRBJ2-3; V gene: TRBV9; CDR3 protein: CASSVEIVTDTQYF
J gene: TRBJ2-2; V gene: TRBV29-1; CDR3 protein: CSVATMTGYGELFF
J gene: TRBJ2-7; V gene: TRBV19; CDR3 protein: CASSAGQFYDEQYF
J gene: TRBJ1-2; V gene: TRBV10-3; CDR3 protein: CAISATHYGGHGYTF
J gene: TRBJ2-2; V gene: TRBV2; CDR3 protein: CASSQGLNTGELFF
J gene: TRBJ1-2; V gene: TRBV27; CDR3 protein: CASSPGRSYGYTF
J gene: TRBJ2-2; V gene: TRBV19; CDR3 protein: CASSIMGGQLNTGELFF
J gene: TRBJ1-5; V gene: TRBV4-1; CDR3 protein: CASSPQGSGGTYQPQHF
J gene: TRBJ2-1; V gene: TRBV5-6; CDR3 protein: CASSPGGAYNEQFF
J gene: TRBJ1-1; V gene: TRBV6-5; CDR3 protein: CASRDTQNTEAFF
J gene: TRBJ2-5; V gene: TRBV19; CDR3 protein: CASSIGRSQETQYF
J gene: TRBJ1-1; V gene: TRBV10-1; CDR3 protein: CASSREENTEAFF
J gene: TRBJ1-2; V gene: TRBV2; CDR3 protein: CASSLTADYGYTF
J gene: TRBJ1-3; V gene: TRBV30; CDR3 protein: CAWSAQSSGNTIYF
J gene: TRBJ1-5; V gene: TRBV19; CDR3 protein: CARPRGTGNQPQHF
J gene: TRBJ1-2; V gene: TRBV7-9; CDR3 protein: CASSLEERTNYGYTF
J gene: TRBJ2-3; V gene: TRBV6-6; CDR3 protein: CASGSLTDTQYF